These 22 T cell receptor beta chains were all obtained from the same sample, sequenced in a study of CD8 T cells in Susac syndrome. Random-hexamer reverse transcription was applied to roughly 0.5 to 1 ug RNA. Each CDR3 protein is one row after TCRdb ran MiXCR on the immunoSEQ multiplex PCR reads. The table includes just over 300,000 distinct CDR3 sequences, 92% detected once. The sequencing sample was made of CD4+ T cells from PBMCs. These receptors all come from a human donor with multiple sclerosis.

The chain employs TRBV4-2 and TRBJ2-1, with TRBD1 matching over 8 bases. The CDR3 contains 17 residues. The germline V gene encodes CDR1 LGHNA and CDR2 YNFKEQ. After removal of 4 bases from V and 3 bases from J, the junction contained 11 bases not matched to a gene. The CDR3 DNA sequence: TGTGCCAGCAGCCCAGGACAGGGCACAGCATTCTACAATGAGCAGTTCTTC. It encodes CASSPGQGTAFYNEQFF.

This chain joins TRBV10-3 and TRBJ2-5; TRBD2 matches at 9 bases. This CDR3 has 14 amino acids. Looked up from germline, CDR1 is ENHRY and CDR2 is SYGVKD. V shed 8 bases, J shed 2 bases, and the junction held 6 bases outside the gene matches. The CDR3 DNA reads TGTGCCATCCGGCGTGCGGGGGGGCAAGAGACCCAGTACTTC. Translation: CAIRRAGGQETQYF.

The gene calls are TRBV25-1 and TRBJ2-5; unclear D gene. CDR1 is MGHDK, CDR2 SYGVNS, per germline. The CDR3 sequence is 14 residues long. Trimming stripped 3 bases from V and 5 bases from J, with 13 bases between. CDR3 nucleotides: TGTGCCAGCAGTGACAGCTACCGGGCCGAGACCCAGTACTTC. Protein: CASSDSYRAETQYF.

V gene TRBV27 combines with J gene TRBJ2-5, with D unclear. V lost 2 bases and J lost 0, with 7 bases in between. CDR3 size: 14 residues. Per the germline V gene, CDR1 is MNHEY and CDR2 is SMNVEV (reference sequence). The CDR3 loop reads CASSLSTNQETQYF. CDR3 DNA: TGTGCCAGCAGTTTAAGTACTAACCAAGAGACCCAGTACTTC.

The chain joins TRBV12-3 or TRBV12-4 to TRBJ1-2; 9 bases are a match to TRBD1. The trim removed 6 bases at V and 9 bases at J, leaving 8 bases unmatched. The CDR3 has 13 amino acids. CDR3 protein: CASSQGQGNRYTF. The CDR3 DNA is TGTGCCAGCAGCCAGGGACAGGGCAATCGCTACACCTTC.

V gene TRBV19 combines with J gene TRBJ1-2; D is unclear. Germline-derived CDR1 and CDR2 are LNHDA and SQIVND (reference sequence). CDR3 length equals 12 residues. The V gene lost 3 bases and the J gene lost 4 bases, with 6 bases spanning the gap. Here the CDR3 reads CASSILGYGYTF. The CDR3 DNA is TGTGCCAGTAGTATTTTGGGCTATGGCTACACCTTC. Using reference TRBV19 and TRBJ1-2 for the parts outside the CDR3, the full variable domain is DGGITQSPKYLFRKEGQNVTLSCEQNLNHDAMYWYRQDPGQGLRLIYYSQIVNDFQKGDIAEGYSVSREKKESFPLTVTSAQKNPTAFYLCASSILGYGYTFGSGTRLTVV.

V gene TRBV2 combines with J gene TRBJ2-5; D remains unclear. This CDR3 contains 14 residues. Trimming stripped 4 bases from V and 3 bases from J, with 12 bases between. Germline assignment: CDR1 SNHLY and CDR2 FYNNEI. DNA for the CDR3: TGTGCCAGCAGTGTAGATCGTGCCAAAGAGACCCAGTACTTC. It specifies CASSVDRAKETQYF.

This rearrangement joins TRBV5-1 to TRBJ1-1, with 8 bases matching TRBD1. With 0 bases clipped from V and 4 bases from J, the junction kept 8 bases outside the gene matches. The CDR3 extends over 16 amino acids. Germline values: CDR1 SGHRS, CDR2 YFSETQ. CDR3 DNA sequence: TGCGCCAGCAGCTTGGAGGCAGGGGGCGATCGCACTGAAGCTTTCTTT. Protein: CASSLEAGGDRTEAFF.

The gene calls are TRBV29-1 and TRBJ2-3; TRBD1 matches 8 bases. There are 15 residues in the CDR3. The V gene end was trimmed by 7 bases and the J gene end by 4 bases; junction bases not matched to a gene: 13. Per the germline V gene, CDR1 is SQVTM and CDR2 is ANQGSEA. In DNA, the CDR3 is TGCAGCGCCCCCGGTCCAGGGGGCATAGCAGATACGCAGTATTTT. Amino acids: CSAPGPGGIADTQYF.

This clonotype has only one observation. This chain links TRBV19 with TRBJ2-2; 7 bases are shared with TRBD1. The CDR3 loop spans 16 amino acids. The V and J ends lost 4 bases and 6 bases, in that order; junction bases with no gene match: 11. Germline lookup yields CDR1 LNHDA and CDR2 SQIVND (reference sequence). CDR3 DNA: TGTGCCAGTAGTAATAGGGACAGTGCAGGCGCCGGGGAGCTGTTTTTT. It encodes CASSNRDSAGAGELFF.

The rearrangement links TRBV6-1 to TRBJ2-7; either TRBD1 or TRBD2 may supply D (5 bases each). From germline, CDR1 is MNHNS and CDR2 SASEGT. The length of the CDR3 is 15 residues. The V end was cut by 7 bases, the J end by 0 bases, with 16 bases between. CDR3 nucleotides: TGTGCCAGCACTAATATGGGACGGCGCTCCTACGAGCAGTACTTC. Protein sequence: CASTNMGRRSYEQYF.

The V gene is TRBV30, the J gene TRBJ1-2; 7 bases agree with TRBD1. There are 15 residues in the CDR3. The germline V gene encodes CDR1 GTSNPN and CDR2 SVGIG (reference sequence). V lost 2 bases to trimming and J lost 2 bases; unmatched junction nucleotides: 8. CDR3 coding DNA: TGTGCCTGGAGTCCCCAGGGGGGGACAAACTATGGCTACACCTTC. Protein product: CAWSPQGGTNYGYTF.

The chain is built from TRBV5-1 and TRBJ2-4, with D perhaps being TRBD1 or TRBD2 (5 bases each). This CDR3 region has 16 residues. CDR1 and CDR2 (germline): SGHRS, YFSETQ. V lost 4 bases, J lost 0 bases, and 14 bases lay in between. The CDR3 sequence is CASSRDVSLAKNIQYF. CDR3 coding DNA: TGCGCCAGCAGCCGGGACGTTTCACTAGCCAAAAACATTCAGTACTTC.

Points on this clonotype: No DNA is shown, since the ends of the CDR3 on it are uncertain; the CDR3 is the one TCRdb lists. CDR3 region: CASSGLEGGSPSIF. This chain uses TRBV2 with TRBJ1-5. The CDR3 region is 14 residues in length, termini included. Germline V gives CDR1 SNHLY, CDR2 FYNNEI.

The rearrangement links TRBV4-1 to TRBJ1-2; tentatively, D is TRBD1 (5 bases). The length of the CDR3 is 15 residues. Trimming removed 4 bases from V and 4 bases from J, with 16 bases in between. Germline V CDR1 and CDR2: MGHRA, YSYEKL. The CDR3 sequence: CASSPQRGLRYGYTF. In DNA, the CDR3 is TGCGCCAGCAGCCCACAAAGGGGCCTCCGCTATGGCTACACCTTC.

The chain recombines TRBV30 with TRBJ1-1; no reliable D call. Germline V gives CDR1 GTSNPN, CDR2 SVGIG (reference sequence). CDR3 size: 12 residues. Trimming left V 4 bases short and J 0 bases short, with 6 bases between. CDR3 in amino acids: CAWNKVNTEAFF. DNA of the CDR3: TGTGCCTGGAATAAGGTGAACACTGAAGCTTTCTTT.

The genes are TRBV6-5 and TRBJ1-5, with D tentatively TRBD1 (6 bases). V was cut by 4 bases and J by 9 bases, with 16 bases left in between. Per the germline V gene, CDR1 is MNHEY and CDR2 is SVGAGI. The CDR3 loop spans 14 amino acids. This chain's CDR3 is CASSSDRRLGPQHF. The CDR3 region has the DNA TGTGCCAGCAGTTCTGACAGGCGCTTGGGGCCCCAGCATTTT.

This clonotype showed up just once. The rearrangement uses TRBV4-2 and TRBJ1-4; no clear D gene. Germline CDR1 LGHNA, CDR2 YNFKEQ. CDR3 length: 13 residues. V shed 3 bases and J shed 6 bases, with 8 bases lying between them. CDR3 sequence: CASSHPPYEKLFF. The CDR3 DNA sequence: TGTGCCAGCAGCCATCCTCCCTATGAAAAACTGTTTTTT.

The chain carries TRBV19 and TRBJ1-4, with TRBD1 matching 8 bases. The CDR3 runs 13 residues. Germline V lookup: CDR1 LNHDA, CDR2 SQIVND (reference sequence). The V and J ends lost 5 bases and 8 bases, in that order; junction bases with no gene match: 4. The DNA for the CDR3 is TGTGCCAGTAGTGTGACAGGGGTGGAAAAACTGTTTTTT. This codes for CASSVTGVEKLFF.

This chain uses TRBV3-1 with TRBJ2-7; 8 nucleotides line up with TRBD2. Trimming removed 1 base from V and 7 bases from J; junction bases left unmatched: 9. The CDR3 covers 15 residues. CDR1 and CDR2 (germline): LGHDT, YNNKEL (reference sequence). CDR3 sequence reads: CASSQVGGSGGEQYF. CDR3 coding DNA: TGTGCCAGCAGCCAAGTAGGCGGGAGCGGGGGAGAGCAGTACTTC.

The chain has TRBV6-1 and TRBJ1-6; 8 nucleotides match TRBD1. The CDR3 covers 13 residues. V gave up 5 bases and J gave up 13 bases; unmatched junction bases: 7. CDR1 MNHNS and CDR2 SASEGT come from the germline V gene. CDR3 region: CASSFDRGSPLHF. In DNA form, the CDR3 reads TGTGCCAGCAGTTTTGACAGGGGATCCCCCCTCCACTTT.

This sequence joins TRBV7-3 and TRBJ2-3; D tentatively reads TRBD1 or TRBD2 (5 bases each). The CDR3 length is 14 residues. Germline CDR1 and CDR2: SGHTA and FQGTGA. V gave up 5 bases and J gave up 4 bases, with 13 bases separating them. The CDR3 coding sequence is TGTGCCAGCAGCATTGGGGGTGGCGCAGATACGCAGTATTTT. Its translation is CASSIGGGADTQYF. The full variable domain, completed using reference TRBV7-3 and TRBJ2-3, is GAGVSQTPSNKVTEKGKYVELRCDPISGHTALYWYRQSLGQGPEFLIYFQGTGAADDSGLPNDRFFAVRPEGSVSTLKIQRTERGDSAVYLCASSIGGGADTQYFGPGTRLTVL.